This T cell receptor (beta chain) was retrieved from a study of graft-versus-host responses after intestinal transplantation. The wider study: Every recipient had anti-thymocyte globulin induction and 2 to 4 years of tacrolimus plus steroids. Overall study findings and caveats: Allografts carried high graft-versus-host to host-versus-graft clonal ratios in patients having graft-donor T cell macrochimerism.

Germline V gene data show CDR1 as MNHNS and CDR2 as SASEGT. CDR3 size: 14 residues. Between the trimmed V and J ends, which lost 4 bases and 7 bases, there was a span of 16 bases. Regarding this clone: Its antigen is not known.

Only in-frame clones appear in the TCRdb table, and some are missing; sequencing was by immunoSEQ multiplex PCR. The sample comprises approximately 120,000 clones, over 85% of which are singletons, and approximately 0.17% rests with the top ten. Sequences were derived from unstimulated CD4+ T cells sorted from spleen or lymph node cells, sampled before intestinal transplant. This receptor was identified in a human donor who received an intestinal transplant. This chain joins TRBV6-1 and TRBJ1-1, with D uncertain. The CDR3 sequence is CASSAGGVLGEAFF. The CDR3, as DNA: TGTGCCAGCAGTGCCGGTGGTGTCCTAGGTGAAGCTTTCTTT.